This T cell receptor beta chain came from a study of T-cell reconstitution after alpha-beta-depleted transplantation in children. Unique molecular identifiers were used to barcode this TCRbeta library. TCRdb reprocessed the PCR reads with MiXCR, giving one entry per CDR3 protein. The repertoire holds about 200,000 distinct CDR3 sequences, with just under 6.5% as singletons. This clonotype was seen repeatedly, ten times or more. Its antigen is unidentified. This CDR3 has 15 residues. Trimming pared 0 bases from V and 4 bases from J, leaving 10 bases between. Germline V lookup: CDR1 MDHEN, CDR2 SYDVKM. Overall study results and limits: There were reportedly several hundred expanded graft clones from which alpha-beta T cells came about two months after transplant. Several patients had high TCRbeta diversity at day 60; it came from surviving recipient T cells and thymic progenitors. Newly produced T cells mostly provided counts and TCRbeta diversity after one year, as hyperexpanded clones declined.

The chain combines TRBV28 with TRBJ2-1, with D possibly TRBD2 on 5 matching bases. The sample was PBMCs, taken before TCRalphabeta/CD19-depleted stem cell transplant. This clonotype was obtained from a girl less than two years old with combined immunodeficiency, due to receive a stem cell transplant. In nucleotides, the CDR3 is TGTGCCAGCAGTTTATGGGCGGGTTCTTACAATGAGCAGTTCTTC. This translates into CASSLWAGSYNEQFF.